The 31 T cell receptor beta chains presented below share a single source sample, sequenced in a study of control samples from healthy donors and cancer patients. Sequencing used immunoSEQ multiplex PCR; TCRdb keeps in-frame clones, though not all of them. The ten most abundant clones cover about 2.2% of a sample with fewer than 250,000 clones. Sequences were obtained from blood. Receptor source: a woman in her thirties in good health.

V is TRBV2 and J is TRBJ1-5, with D uncertain. The V end was cut by 2 bases, the J end by 3 bases, with 5 bases between. Germline CDR1 reads SNHLY; CDR2 reads FYNNEI. The length of the CDR3 is 13 residues. CDR3 DNA: TGTGCCAGCAGTGAAATCCCCAATCAGCCCCAGCATTTT. As protein: CASSEIPNQPQHF.

V and J are TRBV6-1 and TRBJ1-2, with D tentatively TRBD1 (6 bases). Germline V lookup: CDR1 MNHNS, CDR2 SASEGT. The CDR3 contains 15 residues. V gave up 2 bases and J gave up 6 bases, with 16 bases separating them. Written as DNA, the CDR3 is TGTGCCAGCAGTGAAAAATACAGGGTAGTAGATGGCTACACCTTC. Its translation: CASSEKYRVVDGYTF.

In DNA, the CDR3 is TGTGCCAGCAGCACGGGACTAGCGGGGGTTTCTGAGCAGTTCTTC. Amino acids: CASSTGLAGVSEQFF. V is TRBV7-6 and J is TRBJ2-1; 14 nucleotides align to TRBD2. Germline V gene data show CDR1 as SGHVS and CDR2 as FNYEAQ. The length of the CDR3 is 15 residues. With V trimmed by 5 bases and J by 9 bases, 6 bases remained unmatched.

V is TRBV4-1 and J is TRBJ2-7; 9 bases line up with TRBD2. V lost 0 bases and J lost 7; bases outside the gene matches: 16. The CDR3 has 18 amino acids. Germline CDR1 reads MGHRA; CDR2 reads YSYEKL. The CDR3 protein is CASSQDVSSGGSGEEQYF. CDR3 bases: TGCGCCAGCAGCCAAGATGTTAGTAGCGGGGGATCTGGTGAAGAGCAGTACTTC.

V and J are TRBV11-3 and TRBJ2-7; D call uncertain. The germline CDR1 and CDR2 sequences are SGHNT and YENEEA. This CDR3 region has 14 residues. The V gene lost 5 bases and the J gene lost 4 bases, with 15 bases spanning the gap. The CDR3: CASSPGGALYEQYF. CDR3 in DNA: TGTGCCAGCAGCCCCGGCGGAGCCCTATACGAGCAGTACTTC.

The chain joins TRBV27 to TRBJ2-5; D call uncertain. Trimming stripped 5 bases from V and 5 bases from J, with 21 bases between. Germline assignment: CDR1 MNHEY and CDR2 SMNVEV (reference sequence). The CDR3 sequence is 16 residues long. DNA for the CDR3: TGTGCCAGCAGTCCCCCCGGAACCCCTAATTGGGAGACCCAGTACTTC. As protein: CASSPPGTPNWETQYF.

The chain employs TRBV27 and TRBJ2-7; possibly TRBD2 for D (6 bases). Trimming cost V 1 base and J 6 bases, with 16 bases left between them. The CDR3 totals 15 residues. The V gene's germline CDR1 is MNHEY and CDR2 SMNVEV (reference sequence). The CDR3 nucleotides are TGTGCCAGCAGTTTATGGGCGGGGCTGTCTTTCGAGCAGTACTTC. As protein: CASSLWAGLSFEQYF.

The rearrangement uses TRBV27 and TRBJ1-6, with TRBD1 as a possible D gene (5 bases). Germline CDR1 reads MNHEY; CDR2 reads SMNVEV (reference sequence). This CDR3 has 13 amino acids. V was clipped by 5 bases and J by 10 bases, with 12 bases between them. CDR3 protein: CASSTGTISPLHF. As DNA, the CDR3 is TGTGCCAGCAGTACCGGGACTATATCACCCCTCCACTTT.

The V and J genes are TRBV4-2 and TRBJ1-3; 7 bases match TRBD1. CDR1 and CDR2 (germline): LGHNA, YNFKEQ. Trimming removed 1 base from V and 15 bases from J; junction bases left unmatched: 9. The CDR3 is 13 amino acids. CDR3 loop: CASSQGRETGRYF. The CDR3 nucleotides read TGTGCCAGCAGCCAAGGCCGGGAGACAGGGCGATATTTT.

V gene TRBV7-9 combines with J gene TRBJ2-4; 11 positions match TRBD2. The CDR3 has 19 amino acids. The germline CDR1 and CDR2 sequences are SEHNR and FQNEAQ (reference sequence). The J segment lost 4 bases and the V segment lost 1 base, leaving 12 bases of the junction unmatched. The DNA for the CDR3 is TGTGCCAGCAGCTTAGGGTTACCTAGCGGGGGGCCTTCGAAAAACATTCAGTACTTC. As protein: CASSLGLPSGGPSKNIQYF. The variable domain in full, with the rest retrieved from reference TRBV7-9 and TRBJ2-4, is DTGVSQNPRHKITKRGQNVTFRCDPISEHNRLYWYRQTLGQGPEFLTYFQNEAQLEKSRLLSDRFSAERPKGSFSTLEIQRTEQGDSAMYLCASSLGLPSGGPSKNIQYFGAGTRLSVL.

V is TRBV6-4 and J is TRBJ2-7, with D unresolved. Trimming removed 1 base from V and 5 bases from J, with 12 bases in between. The CDR3 contains 14 residues. Looked up from germline, CDR1 is MRHNA and CDR2 is SNTAGT. The CDR3 DNA reads as TGTGCCAGCAGTGACTTCGGCTTCGCGGACGAGCAGTACTTC. This codes for CASSDFGFADEQYF.

As regards this clone: The sample contains more than one DNA sequence encoding this CDR3. The chain is built from TRBV6-5 and TRBJ1-3, with D hard to call. The CDR3 sequence is 13 residues long. V lost 6 bases and J lost 0, with 6 bases in between. Looked up from germline, CDR1 is MNHEY and CDR2 is SVGAGI. The CDR3 is CASRESSGNTIYF. CDR3 coding DNA: TGTGCCAGCAGGGAGTCCTCTGGAAACACCATATATTTT.

J is TRBJ1-5 and V is TRBV7-2; 10 bases align to TRBD1. The CDR3 length is 15 residues. Trimming took 4 bases from V and 3 from J; bases not matched to a gene: 3. Germline V lookup: CDR1 SGHTA, CDR2 FQGNSA. In DNA form, the CDR3 reads TGTGCCAGCAGCTGGGGACAGGGGATCAATCAGCCCCAGCATTTT. Translated: CASSWGQGINQPQHF.

The V and J genes are TRBV6-2 or TRBV6-3 and TRBJ2-5; D not certain. The V end lost 5 bases, the J end lost 5 bases, and 15 bases lay between the germline ends. The CDR3 sequence is 14 residues long. In germline, CDR1 is MNHEY, CDR2 SVGEGT. The CDR3 is CASSVVGGRETQYF. The DNA of the CDR3 is TGTGCCAGCAGTGTCGTCGGCGGTAGGGAGACCCAGTACTTC.

The chain has TRBV27 and TRBJ2-7; tentatively, D is TRBD1 (5 bases). Germline V CDR1 and CDR2: MNHEY, SMNVEV (reference sequence). The V and J ends lost 4 bases and 3 bases respectively, with 13 bases between them. The CDR3 spans 14 residues. The CDR3 loop reads CASSSVDKYYEQYF. The CDR3, as DNA: TGTGCCAGCAGTTCGGTGGACAAATACTACGAGCAGTACTTC.

This chain connects TRBV5-1 to TRBJ1-1, with no clear D. V lost 0 bases, J lost 2 bases, and 5 bases lay in between. Germline CDR1 SGHRS, CDR2 YFSETQ. This CDR3 has 13 amino acids. The CDR3 nucleotides read TGCGCCAGCAGCTTGGGTAGAAACACTGAAGCTTTCTTT. Translation gives CASSLGRNTEAFF.

The J gene is TRBJ1-5, the V gene TRBV4-3; 9 bases are shared with TRBD1. Trimming removed 0 bases from V and 7 bases from J; junction bases left unmatched: 10. The germline V gene encodes CDR1 LGHNA and CDR2 YSLEER. The CDR3 length is 17 residues. The CDR3 loop reads CASSQELNRGHRQPQHF. The CDR3 nucleotides read TGCGCCAGCAGCCAAGAACTAAACAGGGGGCATCGACAGCCCCAGCATTTT.

CDR3 nucleotides: TGTGCCAGTAGCACCTTCGGGACAGCCTCTGGAAACACCATATATTTT. It specifies CASSTFGTASGNTIYF. This sequence joins TRBV19 and TRBJ1-3, with 7 positions matching TRBD1. V shed 6 bases and J 0 bases; nucleotides not matched to a gene: 8. This CDR3 region has 16 residues. CDR1 and CDR2 (germline): LNHDA, SQIVND (reference sequence).

The chain has TRBV20-1 and TRBJ1-3; D not certain. Germline lookup yields CDR1 DFQATT and CDR2 SNEGSKA (reference sequence). The ends were cut back, 3 bases at V and 4 bases at J, with 16 bases in the middle. The CDR3 is 15 residues long. The CDR3 sequence is CSASLAGTLGNTIYF. CDR3 nucleotide sequence: TGCAGTGCTAGTCTGGCGGGAACTCTCGGAAACACCATATATTTT.

V is TRBV28 and J is TRBJ1-4, with D possibly matching TRBD1 (5 bases). This CDR3 contains 14 residues. Germline V CDR1 and CDR2: MDHEN, SYDVKM. Trimming took off 6 bases at V and 6 bases at J, with 14 bases between the two ends. The chain's CDR3 is CASSLPQGHEKLFF. In DNA, the CDR3 is TGTGCCAGCAGCCTCCCTCAGGGCCATGAAAAACTGTTTTTT.

The chain carries TRBV4-2 and TRBJ1-5; 9 bases are a match to TRBD1. J lost 7 bases, V lost 0 bases, and 4 bases had no gene match. CDR1 is LGHNA, CDR2 YNFKEQ, per germline. CDR3 length equals 15 residues. As DNA, the CDR3 is TGTGCCAGCAGCCAAGATGGGACAGGGAACCAGCCCCAGCATTTT. It specifies CASSQDGTGNQPQHF.

This sequence joins TRBV6-2 or TRBV6-3 and TRBJ1-2, with a weak D call TRBD1 (6 bases). V was pared by 5 bases and J by 4 bases, with 11 bases between. The CDR3 runs 13 residues. CDR1 is MNHEY and CDR2 is SVGEGT in the germline V gene. The CDR3 DNA sequence: TGTGCCAGCAGTGACGGACAGTTCTATGGCTACACCTTC. Its protein product is CASSDGQFYGYTF.

This chain uses TRBV7-2 with TRBJ1-1; unclear D gene. Trimming cost V 1 base and J 5 bases, with 8 bases left between them. Germline CDR1 SGHTA, CDR2 FQGNSA. The CDR3 is 13 residues long. The CDR3 DNA reads TGTGCCAGCAGCTTAGGGGGTTCTACTGAAGCTTTCTTT. It specifies CASSLGGSTEAFF.

This chain connects TRBV27 to TRBJ1-4; D might be TRBD1 (5 bases). CDR3 size: 13 residues. Trimming left V 6 bases short and J 7 bases short, with 12 bases between. Germline V gene data show CDR1 as MNHEY and CDR2 as SMNVEV (reference sequence). As DNA, the CDR3 is TGTGCCAGCAGCCTGCAGGGTGTTGAAAAACTGTTTTTT. It yields the protein CASSLQGVEKLFF.

As for this clone: This sample includes further DNA sequences coding for the same CDR3. V is TRBV28 and J is TRBJ1-5; possibly TRBD1 for D (6 bases). The CDR3 covers 14 residues. The V end was cut by 4 bases, the J end by 3 bases, with 10 bases between. Per the germline V gene, CDR1 is MDHEN and CDR2 is SYDVKM. For the CDR3, the DNA is TGTGCCAGCAGTTCGAGGACAGACAATCAGCCCCAGCATTTT. Translation: CASSSRTDNQPQHF.

The rearrangement joins TRBV4-2 to TRBJ1-4; the D is unclear. The CDR3 is 16 residues long. CDR1 is LGHNA, CDR2 YNFKEQ, per germline. Between the trimmed V and J ends, which lost 1 base and 11 bases, there was a span of 20 bases. In nucleotides, the CDR3 is TGTGCCAGCAGCCAAGTCCTCTTTTCCCCGGGTGAGAAACTGTTTTTT. Translation: CASSQVLFSPGEKLFF.

The chain carries TRBV6-1 and TRBJ2-3; weak D call: TRBD1 (6 bases). V lost 6 bases and J lost 3, with 25 bases in between. Germline loops: CDR1 MNHNS, CDR2 SASEGT. CDR3 size: 18 residues. The CDR3 reads CASSETNPYREETDTQYF. The DNA for the CDR3 is TGTGCCAGCAGCGAAACCAACCCGTACAGGGAAGAGACAGATACGCAGTATTTT.

The chain carries TRBV7-8 and TRBJ2-1; D perhaps matches TRBD1 (5 bases). V was trimmed by 5 bases and J by 6 bases, leaving 11 bases between them. Germline V gene sequence: CDR1 SGHVS, CDR2 FQNEAQ. The CDR3 is 13 residues long. This chain's CDR3 is CASSPGPSNEQFF. The CDR3 bases are TGTGCCAGCAGCCCAGGGCCTAGCAATGAGCAGTTCTTC.

The chain couples TRBV2 to TRBJ2-1; 7 bases are a match to TRBD2. CDR1 SNHLY and CDR2 FYNNEI come from the germline V gene. CDR3 length equals 14 residues. The trim removed 10 bases at V and 6 bases at J, leaving 12 bases unmatched. Written as DNA, the CDR3 is TGTGCCATTACCGAAGGGACTAACTTCAATGAGCAGTTCTTC. This codes for CAITEGTNFNEQFF.

The V and J genes are TRBV28 and TRBJ2-3; 9 nucleotides agree with TRBD2. The CDR3 is made up of 16 amino acids. Germline V gene data show CDR1 as MDHEN and CDR2 as SYDVKM. With V trimmed by 6 bases and J by 4 bases, 11 bases remained unmatched. This chain's CDR3 is CASSLPSKRGADTQYF. In DNA, the CDR3 is TGTGCCAGCAGCCTTCCTTCCAAGCGGGGGGCAGATACGCAGTATTTT. Using reference TRBV28 and TRBJ2-3 for the parts outside the CDR3, the full variable domain is DVKVTQSSRYLVKRTGEKVFLECVQDMDHENMFWYRQDPGLGLRLIYFSYDVKMKEKGDIPEGYSVSREKKERFSLILESASTNQTSMYLCASSLPSKRGADTQYFGPGTRLTVL.

The chain uses TRBV11-2 and TRBJ2-7, with D uncertain. The germline V and J ends were trimmed by 6 bases and 0 bases, with 3 bases remaining between them. From germline, CDR1 is SGHAT and CDR2 FQNNGV. The CDR3 has 11 residues. CDR3 protein: CASRGSYEQYF. The CDR3 region has the DNA TGTGCCAGCAGGGGCTCCTACGAGCAGTACTTC.